A selection of T cell receptor beta chains follows, all from one sample in a study of blood T cell repertoires in COVID-19. Measured with immunoSEQ multiplex PCR; TCRdb has only the in-frame clones, and not every one. The sample consists of some 38,000 clones, 80% to 90% of them appearing once. The sample was peripheral blood. The receptors here all came from a man in his sixties with COVID-19, enrolled during active disease. The CDR3 runs from the conserved cysteine through the conserved F or W. Each record gives: D gene, V gene, J gene, clone size, CDR3 protein, CDR3 DNA. The D gene is left open where the match is weak. The size field is filled for only some rows; it gives once, few, many or a size class.

TRBD1	TRBV6-5	TRBJ1-1	.	CASSTGQLNTEAFF	TGTGCCAGCAGTACGGGACAGTTGAACACTGAAGCTTTCTTT
TRBD1	TRBV19	TRBJ2-2	few	CASSNRQGNTGELFF	TGTGCCAGTAGTAACCGACAGGGGAACACCGGGGAGCTGTTTTTT
TRBD1	TRBV28	TRBJ2-5	.	CASKEGQGARETQYF	TGTGCCAGCAAAGAGGGACAGGGGGCGCGGGAGACCCAGTACTTC
.	TRBV15	TRBJ1-6	.	CATSRDLGGESPLHF	TGTGCCACCAGCAGAGATTTGGGGGGGGAATCACCCCTCCACTTT
.	TRBV5-1	TRBJ1-4	.	CASSLGTGRGEKLFF	TGCGCCAGCAGCTTAGGGACGGGGAGGGGTGAAAAACTGTTTTTT
.	TRBV7-9	TRBJ2-5	.	CASSFGLGQSFDETQYF	TGTGCCAGCAGCTTCGGTCTCGGACAGTCCTTTGACGAGACCCAGTACTTC
.	TRBV27	TRBJ1-2	.	CASSFDRGYGYTF	TGTGCCAGCAGCTTTGACCGAGGGTATGGCTACACCTTC
.	TRBV6-5	TRBJ2-6	.	CASHRVAGANVLTF	TGTGCCAGCCACAGGGTGGCAGGGGCCAACGTCCTGACTTTC
TRBD1	TRBV10-1	TRBJ2-3	.	CASSESKTGTSDTQYF	TGCGCCAGCAGTGAGTCGAAGACAGGGACGTCAGATACGCAGTATTTT
TRBD2	TRBV19	TRBJ2-7	.	CASSIAPPGLAVSGEQYF	TGTGCCAGTAGTATAGCCCCGCCGGGACTAGCGGTTTCTGGAGAGCAGTACTTC
TRBD2	TRBV4-1	TRBJ2-5	.	CASSQGWGTPGTTETETQYF	TGCGCCAGCAGCCAAGGGTGGGGGACCCCCGGGACTACCGAAACAGAGACCCAGTACTTC
TRBD1	TRBV6-1	TRBJ1-1	.	CASSDTGGAGTEAFF	TGTGCCAGCAGTGATACAGGGGGCGCGGGTACTGAAGCTTTCTTT
TRBD1	TRBV2	TRBJ1-1	.	CASKAGTGNTEAFF	TGTGCCAGCAAGGCCGGGACAGGGAACACTGAAGCTTTCTTT
TRBD1	TRBV3-1/TRBV3-2	TRBJ1-3	.	CASSQGTGGISGNTIYF	TGTGCCAGCAGCCAAGGGACAGGGGGAATTTCTGGAAACACCATATATTTT
.	TRBV7-9	TRBJ2-7	.	CASSPRDTWLIDF	TGTGCCAGCAGCCCCCGGGACACCTGGCTAATTGACTTC
TRBD1	TRBV15	TRBJ2-5	.	CATSSRRGRLSETQYF	TGTGCCACCAGCTCCCGAAGGGGGCGCTTGAGTGAGACCCAGTACTTC
.	TRBV7-9	TRBJ1-2	.	CASSRQAHPNGYTF	TGTGCCAGCAGCCGACAGGCCCACCCCAATGGCTACACCTTC
.	TRBV2	TRBJ2-7	.	CASRRDIYEQYF	TGTGCCAGCAGAAGAGACATCTACGAGCAGTACTTC
TRBD1	TRBV6-1	TRBJ1-5	.	CASSERTGLGNQPQHF	TGTGCCAGCAGTGAAAGGACAGGGCTTGGCAATCAGCCCCAGCATTTT
TRBD1	TRBV19	TRBJ2-7	few	CASSIRAGTGGVYEQYF	TGTGCCAGTAGTATCCGCGCCGGGACAGGGGGCGTCTACGAGCAGTACTTC
TRBD1	TRBV7-2	TRBJ1-5	.	CASSPRTGDNQPQHF	TGTGCCAGCAGCCCCAGGACAGGGGACAATCAGCCCCAGCATTTT
TRBD1	TRBV29-1	TRBJ1-3	once	CSVSTGDHSGNTIYF	TGCAGCGTTTCGACAGGGGACCACTCTGGAAACACCATATATTTT
TRBD1	TRBV12-3/TRBV12-4	TRBJ1-1	.	CASSLGQGAFF	TGTGCCAGCAGTTTAGGACAGGGGGCTTTCTTT
TRBD1	TRBV11-1	TRBJ2-7	.	CASSSGTGFYEQYF	TGTGCCAGCAGCTCAGGGACAGGGTTCTACGAGCAGTACTTC
TRBD1	TRBV4-1	TRBJ1-1	.	CASSHRQGENTEAFF	TGCGCCAGCAGCCATAGACAGGGAGAGAATACTGAAGCTTTCTTT
.	TRBV30	TRBJ1-1	.	CAWRAGAGFTEAFF	TGTGCCTGGAGAGCAGGGGCTGGGTTCACTGAAGCTTTCTTT
.	TRBV5-1	TRBJ2-3	.	CASSGGHSPSTDTQYF	TGCGCCAGCAGCGGGGGACACTCGCCGAGCACAGATACGCAGTATTTT
TRBD1	TRBV4-3	TRBJ1-5	.	CASSRDRGNQPQHF	TGCGCCAGCAGCCGGGACAGGGGCAATCAGCCCCAGCATTTT
TRBD1	TRBV5-4	TRBJ1-1	.	CASSLDRATEAFF	TGTGCCAGCAGCTTAGACAGGGCCACTGAAGCTTTCTTT
TRBD2	TRBV5-1	TRBJ2-1	.	CASSLGTPGLAGGLIHNEQFF	TGCGCCAGCAGCTTGGGAACCCCGGGACTAGCGGGAGGCCTGATCCACAATGAGCAGTTCTTC
.	TRBV25-1	TRBJ1-3	.	CASSVLKSYSGNTIYF	TGTGCCAGCAGTGTGTTAAAGAGTTACTCTGGAAACACCATATATTTT
TRBD2	TRBV5-1	TRBJ2-3	.	CASSLDGGYGTDTQYF	TGCGCCAGCAGCTTGGACGGGGGGTACGGCACAGATACGCAGTATTTT
.	TRBV9	TRBJ1-6	.	CASSTREGGSNSPLHF	TGTGCCAGCAGCACTAGGGAGGGGGGGAGTAATTCACCCCTCCACTTT
.	TRBV6-5	TRBJ1-3	.	CASRDSVPPGNTIYF	TGTGCCAGCAGAGACAGTGTCCCCCCTGGAAACACCATATATTTT
.	TRBV6-5	TRBJ1-2	.	CASSYFGGYGYTF	TGTGCCAGCAGTTACTTCGGGGGCTATGGCTACACCTTC
TRBD2	TRBV9	TRBJ2-5	.	CASSVASGQETQYF	TGTGCCAGCAGCGTAGCTAGCGGACAAGAGACCCAGTACTTC
TRBD2	TRBV2	TRBJ2-1	.	CASSVSASGSHEQFF	TGTGCCAGCAGTGTCAGCGCTAGCGGGAGCCATGAGCAGTTCTTC
TRBD1	TRBV6-5	TRBJ1-5	.	CASRTGANQPQHF	TGTGCCAGCAGGACAGGGGCCAATCAGCCCCAGCATTTT
.	TRBV6-5	TRBJ1-1	.	CASSSTLNTEAFF	TGTGCCAGCAGTTCCACACTGAACACTGAAGCTTTCTTT
TRBD1	TRBV2	TRBJ2-6	.	CASGDRVGANVLTF	TGTGCCAGCGGTGACAGGGTCGGGGCCAACGTCCTGACTTTC
.	TRBV7-2	TRBJ1-6	.	CASSLDRESPLHF	TGTGCCAGCAGCTTAGACAGGGAATCACCCCTCCACTTT
TRBD1	TRBV5-1	TRBJ2-5	few	CASSLAGTGGSETQYF	TGCGCCAGCAGCTTGGCCGGGACAGGGGGCTCGGAGACCCAGTACTTC
TRBD1	TRBV18	TRBJ1-1	.	CASSDTGQGASTEAFF	TGTGCCAGCTCAGACACTGGACAGGGGGCTTCCACTGAAGCTTTCTTT
TRBD1	TRBV5-1	TRBJ2-7	.	CASSLAGQGNEQYF	TGCGCCAGCAGCTTGGCCGGACAGGGCAACGAGCAGTACTTC
TRBD1	TRBV7-9	TRBJ1-1	once	CASSGGQANTEAFF	TGTGCCAGCAGCGGGGGACAGGCTAACACTGAAGCTTTCTTT
TRBD1	TRBV5-6	TRBJ1-5	.	CASSSRQGLNQPQHF	TGTGCCAGCAGCTCCCGACAGGGCCTCAATCAGCCCCAGCATTTT
TRBD2	TRBV3-1/TRBV3-2	TRBJ2-2	.	CASSPRRPLADTGELFF	TGTGCCAGCAGCCCAAGACGTCCACTAGCGGACACCGGGGAGCTGTTTTTT
.	TRBV5-4	TRBJ2-1	.	CASSSGDNYNEQFF	TGTGCCAGCAGCTCCGGGGACAACTACAATGAGCAGTTCTTC
.	TRBV27	TRBJ1-6	.	CATSMTGRYNSPLHF	TGTGCCACCAGTATGACAGGACGGTATAATTCACCCCTCCACTTT
.	TRBV27	TRBJ1-6	.	CASSLRGWYNSPLHF	TGTGCCAGCAGTTTAAGGGGGTGGTATAATTCACCCCTCCACTTT
.	TRBV4-1	TRBJ2-1	.	CASSQELSGSRGEQFF	TGCGCCAGCAGCCAAGAACTCTCCGGGAGCCGGGGTGAGCAGTTCTTC
.	TRBV18	TRBJ1-1	.	CASSPSGDTEAFF	TGTGCCAGCTCACCATCAGGGGACACTGAAGCTTTCTTT
TRBD1	TRBV5-1	TRBJ1-5	.	CASSPIPGTGGNQPQHF	TGCGCCAGCAGCCCGATCCCCGGGACAGGGGGCAATCAGCCCCAGCATTTT
TRBD2	TRBV5-1	TRBJ2-6	.	CASTSGGLGSGANVLTF	TGCGCCAGCACCTCGGGGGGGCTAGGGTCTGGGGCCAACGTCCTGACTTTC
.	TRBV5-4	TRBJ1-1	.	CASSLATGGFNTEAFF	TGTGCCAGCAGCTTGGCTACGGGAGGATTTAACACTGAAGCTTTCTTT
.	TRBV7-9	TRBJ2-7	.	CASSLAETGRDEQYF	TGTGCCAGCAGCTTAGCTGAGACAGGTCGAGACGAGCAGTACTTC
TRBD1	TRBV28	TRBJ2-1	few	CASSFLGQQNYNEQFF	TGTGCCAGCAGTTTCCTGGGACAGCAGAACTACAATGAGCAGTTCTTC
.	TRBV7-2	TRBJ1-1	.	CASSTQMNTEAFF	TGTGCCAGCAGCACACAGATGAACACTGAAGCTTTCTTT
.	TRBV6-5	TRBJ1-1	few	CASTSGSAMNTEAFF	TGTGCCAGCACCTCAGGGTCAGCGATGAACACTGAAGCTTTCTTT
.	TRBV27	TRBJ2-1	.	CASSFHGRGNEQFF	TGTGCCAGCAGTTTCCATGGCAGGGGAAATGAGCAGTTCTTC